These 19 T cell receptor beta chains share one sample of origin, sequenced in a study of regulatory T cells in long-lasting Graves disease. Arm-PCR of CDR3 regions and iRepertoire HTBI primers were the basis on which TCR beta libraries were built. TCRdb used MiXCR to reprocess the multiplex PCR reads, holding one entry per CDR3 protein. The repertoire holds around 420,000 distinct CDR3 sequences, with over 14% as singletons. Time point: newly diagnosed GD, antithyroid drugs for less than 3 months. Preparation of the TCR library used RNA extracted from PBMCs. A further study also used this sample, focusing on T cells in Graves' hyperthyroidism and ophthalmopathy.

Material: peripheral blood mononuclear cells (PBMCs), obtained at new diagnosis, from a patient treated with antithyroid drugs. Every receptor here comes from a woman in her thirties or forties with Graves disease.

This clonotype turned up a few times. The chain joins TRBV4-1 to TRBJ2-5; perhaps TRBD2 as D (5 bases). Trimming stripped 1 base from V and 1 base from J, with 7 bases between. The CDR3 has 14 residues. The germline V gene has CDR1 MGHRA and CDR2 YSYEKL. CDR3 DNA sequence: TGCGCCAGCAGCCAAGGACGGGGCCAAGAGACCCAGTACTTC. Encoded protein: CASSQGRGQETQYF.

This clonotype was found a few times. This chain links TRBV20-1 with TRBJ1-2, with D possibly TRBD1 on 6 matching bases. Germline CDR1 and CDR2: DFQATT and SNEGSKA (reference sequence). The length of the CDR3 is 16 residues. The V gene lost 0 bases and the J gene lost 0 bases, with 14 bases spanning the gap. CDR3 in amino acids: CSARDLRTESNYGYTF. CDR3 bases: TGCAGTGCTAGAGATCTACGGACAGAGTCTAACTATGGCTACACCTTC.

This clonotype was picked up a small number of times. V and J are TRBV20-1 and TRBJ2-7; possibly TRBD2 for D (6 bases). V lost 1 base, J lost 4 bases, and 11 bases lay in between. The CDR3 has 13 amino acids. The germline V gene has CDR1 DFQATT and CDR2 SNEGSKA (reference sequence). CDR3: CSARVRGSYEQYF. The CDR3 DNA sequence: TGCAGTGCTAGAGTACGGGGGTCGTACGAGCAGTACTTC.

This clonotype was seen only a few times. The chain combines TRBV4-1 with TRBJ1-2, with D perhaps TRBD1 (6 bases). The CDR3 runs to 15 residues. From germline, CDR1 is MGHRA and CDR2 YSYEKL. With 0 bases removed from V and 8 bases from J, the gap between germline ends came to 16 bases. The DNA of the CDR3 is TGCGCCAGCAGCCAAGATCGGGGGGCTTTTGAGGGCTACACCTTC. This sequence encodes CASSQDRGAFEGYTF.

This clonotype came up many times. This rearrangement joins TRBV2 to TRBJ1-1, with TRBD1 as a possible D gene (6 bases). The CDR3 has 13 amino acids. The V end was cut by 3 bases, the J end by 5 bases, with 10 bases between. The germline gives CDR1 SNHLY, CDR2 FYNNEI. The CDR3 DNA follows: TGTGCCAGCAGTGACGGACAGAGGACTGAAGCTTTCTTT. Translating it yields CASSDGQRTEAFF.

This clonotype came up a few times. V gene TRBV18 combines with J gene TRBJ1-5, with D maybe TRBD1 (6 bases). The CDR3 is made up of 16 amino acids. The germline V and J ends were trimmed by 3 bases and 6 bases, with 18 bases remaining between them. From germline, CDR1 is KGHSH and CDR2 LQKENI. The CDR3 sequence is CASSPPSVGGSQPQHF. The CDR3, as DNA: TGTGCCAGCTCACCCCCATCGGTCGGGGGCAGTCAGCCCCAGCATTTT.

This clonotype was recorded at least ten times. This chain connects TRBV7-6 to TRBJ1-3; no clear D gene. Germline V lookup: CDR1 SGHVS, CDR2 FNYEAQ. The CDR3 is 12 residues long. Trimming shortened V by 3 bases and J by 2 bases, and 2 bases separated the two germline ends. DNA of the CDR3: TGTGCCAGCAGCTTTGCTGGAAACACCATATATTTT. This encodes CASSFAGNTIYF.

As to this clonotype: This clone may be a read error of a much larger clone one base away. The chain combines TRBV28 with TRBJ2-1; TRBD2 matches at 8 bases. This CDR3 contains 16 residues. Germline V gene lookup returns CDR1 MDHEN and CDR2 SYDVKM. J gave up 6 bases and V 0 bases, and 7 bases lay outside the gene matches. CDR3 bases: TGTGCCAGCAGTTTATGGACGGGAGGGGTCGTCAATGAGCAGTTCTTC. Translation gives CASSLWTGGVVNEQFF.

This clonotype has a single count. A far larger clone is one base from this, pointing to a likely read error. The CDR3 here is CASSDRLGAVRETQYF. The CDR3 DNA sequence: TGTGCCAGCAGTGATCGACTGGGGGCGGTTCGAGAGACCCAGTACTTC. The V call is TRBV6-1, the J call TRBJ2-5, with D tentatively TRBD1 (6 bases). Germline CDR1 and CDR2: MNHNS and SASEGT. The CDR3 sequence is 16 residues long. Trimming left V 3 bases short and J 4 bases short, with 18 bases between.

This clonotype has more than one count but fewer than ten. This chain connects TRBV20-1 to TRBJ2-7; 13 bases are a match to TRBD2. The ends lost 6 bases at V and 3 bases at J; junction bases unmatched: 11. CDR3 length equals 16 residues. Germline CDR1 and CDR2: DFQATT and SNEGSKA (reference sequence). The chain's CDR3 is CSATRGGLAGVYEQYF. The CDR3 DNA is TGCAGTGCGACGAGGGGAGGACTAGCGGGAGTCTACGAGCAGTACTTC.

This clonotype was seen repeatedly, ten times or more. This chain uses TRBV27 with TRBJ1-5; D not certain. Trimming removed 5 bases at V and 4 bases at J, with 12 bases between. CDR1 is MNHEY, CDR2 SMNVEV, per germline (reference sequence). The CDR3 length is 14 residues. CDR3 protein: CASSGRIGNQPQHF. In DNA, the CDR3 is TGTGCCAGCAGTGGGCGGATCGGGAATCAGCCCCAGCATTTT.

V and J are TRBV27 and TRBJ2-7; D is possibly TRBD2 (5 bases). The germline gives CDR1 MNHEY, CDR2 SMNVEV (reference sequence). Trimming took 5 bases from V and 7 from J, leaving 18 bases between them. CDR3 length equals 14 residues. DNA of the CDR3: TGTGCCAGCAGTCCGTCCGGGGAAACAAGTGAGCAGTACTTC. It specifies CASSPSGETSEQYF.

This clonotype was counted ten times or more. An end of the junction differs from the germline gene, which may be a read error. J is TRBJ2-2 and V is TRBV12-3 or TRBV12-4; D possibly corresponds to TRBD2 (5 bases). The length of the CDR3 is 13 residues. This CDR3 is CASSLGGTGELFF. In nucleotides, the CDR3 is TGTGCCAGCAGCTTAGGAGGCACCGGGGAGCTGTTTTTT.

The V call is TRBV27, the J call TRBJ1-6; D is unclear. The CDR3 has 16 amino acids. With 3 bases removed from V and 7 bases from J, the gap between germline ends came to 16 bases. The germline V gene has CDR1 MNHEY and CDR2 SMNVEV (reference sequence). DNA of the CDR3: TGTGCCAGCAGTTTTTTGGACCACAGTCGCAATTCACCCCTCCACTTT. Translated: CASSFLDHSRNSPLHF.

A remark on this clonotype: This may arise from a read error, as a much more abundant clone is one base away. The CDR3 loop reads CASSPPAGPGDEQYF. The CDR3 nucleotides are TGCGCCAGCAGCCCCCCCGCAGGGCCTGGCGACGAGCAGTACTTC. The rearrangement joins TRBV5-1 to TRBJ2-7; TRBD1 might be the D (5 bases). Germline CDR1 and CDR2: SGHRS and YFSETQ. V lost 4 bases and J lost 5, with 19 bases in between. This CDR3 has 15 amino acids.

This clonotype came up a few times. V is TRBV20-1 and J is TRBJ2-7, with a tentative D call TRBD2 (6 bases). Trimming pared 4 bases from V and 3 bases from J, leaving 16 bases between. There are 14 residues in the CDR3. Germline CDR1 is DFQATT and CDR2 is SNEGSKA (reference sequence). CDR3 DNA sequence: TGCAGTGCTATACGGGGGAGAGATAACTACGAGCAGTACTTC. The encoded protein is CSAIRGRDNYEQYF.

Comment on this clonotype: Just one base apart from a much larger clone, this may be a read error. V and J are TRBV7-9 and TRBJ2-7, with D possibly matching TRBD1 (5 bases). CDR3 length equals 14 residues. Trimming left V 5 bases short and J 1 base short, with 12 bases between. Germline V gene data show CDR1 as SEHNR and CDR2 as FQNEAQ (reference sequence). DNA of the CDR3: TGTGCCAGCAGCCCTCGGACACATTCCTACGAGCAGTACTTC. Its translation: CASSPRTHSYEQYF. Full variable domain (rest looked up from reference TRBV7-9 and TRBJ2-7): DTGVSQNPRHKITKRGQNVTFRCDPISEHNRLYWYRQTLGQGPEFLTYFQNEAQLEKSRLLSDRFSAERPKGSFSTLEIQRTEQGDSAMYLCASSPRTHSYEQYFGPGTRLTVT.

This clonotype has a count of ten or more. The genes are TRBV6-1 and TRBJ2-1; 13 bases match TRBD2. The germline V gene encodes CDR1 MNHNS and CDR2 SASEGT. The CDR3 runs 20 residues. J was trimmed by 3 bases and V by 5 bases; bases with no gene match: 16. The CDR3 DNA sequence: TGTGCCAGCAGTCGCCGGTCGGGACTAGCGGGACCCCGGCTCTACAATGAGCAGTTCTTC. Protein: CASSRRSGLAGPRLYNEQFF.

This clonotype was counted a few times. Here the CDR3 DNA reads TGTGCCAGCAGCCAAGACTTGGGACAGGGGAATAACTATGGCTACACCTTC. It specifies CASSQDLGQGNNYGYTF. The chain links TRBV14 to TRBJ1-2; 10 nucleotides agree with TRBD1. Germline CDR1 is SGHDN and CDR2 is FVKESK. This CDR3 has 17 amino acids. V was pared by 0 bases and J by 1 base, with 5 bases of the junction left unmatched. The full variable domain, in which reference TRBV14 and TRBJ1-2 provide the parts outside the CDR3, is EAGVTQFPSHSVIEKGQTVTLRCDPISGHDNLYWYRRVMGKEIKFLLHFVKESKQDESGMPNNRFLAERTGGTYSTLKVQPAELEDSGVYFCASSQDLGQGNNYGYTFGSGTRLTVV.